This T cell receptor (beta chain) is drawn from a study of cytomegalovirus exposure and HLA in healthy donors. Researchers ran the PCR with 60 Vbeta and 13 Jbeta primers. Method: immunoSEQ multiplex PCR; TCRdb's copy keeps in-frame clones and lacks some. This table has about 160,000 clones, 80% to 90% appearing once. This CDR3 has 11 residues. With 4 bases removed from V and 8 bases from J, the gap between germline ends came to 6 bases. Germline V gene sequence: CDR1 LGHNT, CDR2 FRNRAP. Sequencing was done on a sample of PBMCs. This clonotype originated in a man between 18 and 29 years old in good health and CMV-seropositive. This rearrangement joins TRBV12-5 to TRBJ2-4, with D perhaps TRBD2 (5 bases). CDR3 sequence: CASGSLDIQYF. The DNA for the CDR3 is TGTGCTAGTGGTTCACTAGACATTCAGTACTTC.